These T cell receptor beta chains were read from a single sample in a study of blood T cells in healthy people across ages. TCRdb processed the 5' RACE reads anew with MiXCR; each CDR3 protein has one entry. The sample includes approximately 880,000 distinct CDR3 sequences, 40% to 60% of them seen just once. Sequencing was performed on blood. All receptors come from a young man in good health. CDR3s include the opening cysteine and the closing phenylalanine or tryptophan. The order of the fields is J gene, D gene, V gene, clone size, CDR3 DNA, CDR3 protein. A D gene is named only where the DNA matches it firmly. For some rows the clone size is stated as once, few or many, or as a class when expanded; others skip it.

j_gene: TRBJ1-1
d_gene: TRBD1
v_gene: TRBV4-2
abundance: -
CDR3nt: TGTGCCAGCAGCCCCCTGACAGGGGCGAACACTGAAGCTTTCTTT
CDR3aa: CASSPLTGANTEAFF

j_gene: TRBJ2-3
d_gene: -
v_gene: TRBV2
abundance: -
CDR3nt: TGCGCCAGCAGTTATTCCTCGGCGGCGCAGTATTTT
CDR3aa: CASSYSSAAQYF

j_gene: TRBJ2-1
d_gene: -
v_gene: TRBV2
abundance: -
CDR3nt: TGTGCCAGCAGAGGATGGGACTCCCCAGTCCATGAGCAGTTCTTC
CDR3aa: CASRGWDSPVHEQFF

j_gene: TRBJ2-7
d_gene: -
v_gene: TRBV29-1
abundance: few
CDR3nt: TGCAGCGTTGGGACAGTGGCCTACGAGCAGTACTTC
CDR3aa: CSVGTVAYEQYF

j_gene: TRBJ2-6
d_gene: -
v_gene: TRBV5-5
abundance: -
CDR3nt: TGTGCCAGCAGCTGGGACGCCTCTGGGGCCAACGTCCTGACTTTC
CDR3aa: CASSWDASGANVLTF

j_gene: TRBJ2-1
d_gene: TRBD2
v_gene: TRBV7-3
abundance: -
CDR3nt: TGTGCCAGCAGTCACCTAGCGGGTGAATACAATGAGCAGTTCTTC
CDR3aa: CASSHLAGEYNEQFF

j_gene: TRBJ2-5
d_gene: TRBD1
v_gene: TRBV29-1
abundance: few
CDR3nt: TGCAGCGGGGGACAGGGCCTAGGAGAGACCCAGTACTTC
CDR3aa: CSGGQGLGETQYF

j_gene: TRBJ2-7
d_gene: -
v_gene: TRBV20-1
abundance: few
CDR3nt: TGCAGTGCTAGACCTCAGGGGGGTCCACCCTACGAGCAGTACTTC
CDR3aa: CSARPQGGPPYEQYF

j_gene: TRBJ1-2
d_gene: -
v_gene: TRBV7-2
abundance: -
CDR3nt: TGTGCCAGCAGCTCCCCGACACGAATTAACTATGGCTACACCTTC
CDR3aa: CASSSPTRINYGYTF

j_gene: TRBJ2-5
d_gene: -
v_gene: TRBV2
abundance: -
CDR3nt: TGTGCCACCGTACAAGAGACCCAGTACTTC
CDR3aa: CATVQETQYF

j_gene: TRBJ2-1
d_gene: TRBD2
v_gene: TRBV10-3
abundance: -
CDR3nt: TGTGCCATCAGTGCTAGCGGGGGGGCATTGCATGAGCAGTTCTTC
CDR3aa: CAISASGGALHEQFF

j_gene: TRBJ1-5
d_gene: -
v_gene: TRBV3-1
abundance: -
CDR3nt: TGTGCCAGCAGCCAAGAACCAGGGGCAAATCAGCCCCAGCATTTT
CDR3aa: CASSQEPGANQPQHF

j_gene: TRBJ2-3
d_gene: TRBD2
v_gene: TRBV27
abundance: many
CDR3nt: TGTGCCAGCAGTCGAGAGACTCGTTTCAGGGCTAGCGGGGGGGCCACAGATACGCAGTATTTT
CDR3aa: CASSRETRFRASGGATDTQYF

j_gene: TRBJ2-5
d_gene: -
v_gene: TRBV6-5
abundance: -
CDR3nt: TGTGCCAGCAGAGGGACACAAAACAATGAGCAGTACTTC
CDR3aa: CASRGTQNNEQYF

j_gene: TRBJ2-1
d_gene: TRBD2
v_gene: TRBV7-9
abundance: few
CDR3nt: TGTGCCAGCAGCACAGTTCAGGCTGCGGGGGGGGTTGACAATGAGCAGTTCTTC
CDR3aa: CASSTVQAAGGVDNEQFF

j_gene: TRBJ2-3
d_gene: -
v_gene: TRBV4-2
abundance: -
CDR3nt: TGTGCCAGCAGCCAAGTCTCCATGGGCGCAGATACGCAGTATTTT
CDR3aa: CASSQVSMGADTQYF

j_gene: TRBJ2-7
d_gene: -
v_gene: TRBV12-3/TRBV12-4
abundance: -
CDR3nt: TGTGCCAGCAGTTTGTGGGTCTACGAGCAGTACTTC
CDR3aa: CASSLWVYEQYF

j_gene: TRBJ2-7
d_gene: TRBD1
v_gene: TRBV30
abundance: -
CDR3nt: TGTGCCTGGAGACGGGACAGGGACGAGCAGTACTTC
CDR3aa: CAWRRDRDEQYF

j_gene: TRBJ2-5
d_gene: TRBD2
v_gene: TRBV27
abundance: -
CDR3nt: TGTGCCAGCACCGGAGCGGGGTGGGAGACCCAGTACTTC
CDR3aa: CASTGAGWETQYF

j_gene: TRBJ2-5
d_gene: TRBD2
v_gene: TRBV3-1
abundance: few
CDR3nt: TGTGCCAGCAGCCAAATGACTAGCGGACAAGAGACCCAGTACTTC
CDR3aa: CASSQMTSGQETQYF

j_gene: TRBJ1-3
d_gene: -
v_gene: TRBV7-2
abundance: -
CDR3nt: TGTGCCAGCAGCCTGGTGGGGTATGGAAACACCATATATTTT
CDR3aa: CASSLVGYGNTIYF

j_gene: TRBJ2-1
d_gene: TRBD2
v_gene: TRBV6-5
abundance: -
CDR3nt: TGTGCCAGCGGCGGGGGGGGTGGGCAGTTCTTC
CDR3aa: CASGGGGGQFF

j_gene: TRBJ2-3
d_gene: TRBD2
v_gene: TRBV4-2
abundance: -
CDR3nt: TGTGCCAGCAGTACAGCGGGGGGCTTAACAGATACGCAGTATTTT
CDR3aa: CASSTAGGLTDTQYF

j_gene: TRBJ2-2
d_gene: -
v_gene: TRBV3-1
abundance: -
CDR3nt: TGTGCCAGCAGCCAAGGGGGGGCTGTCACCGGGGAGCTGTTTTTT
CDR3aa: CASSQGGAVTGELFF

j_gene: TRBJ1-2
d_gene: TRBD1
v_gene: TRBV19
abundance: few
CDR3nt: TGTGCCAGTAGTGCTCGGACAGGGACTAACTATGGCTACACCTTC
CDR3aa: CASSARTGTNYGYTF

j_gene: TRBJ1-5
d_gene: TRBD1
v_gene: TRBV20-1
abundance: -
CDR3nt: TGCAGTGCTACCGGGCCTCCGGGACAGGATAGCAATCAGCCCCAGCATTTT
CDR3aa: CSATGPPGQDSNQPQHF

j_gene: TRBJ1-5
d_gene: -
v_gene: TRBV2
abundance: -
CDR3nt: TGTGCCAGCAGTCGAGAGGATGTGCAATATCAGCCCCAGCATTTT
CDR3aa: CASSREDVQYQPQHF

j_gene: TRBJ2-6
d_gene: -
v_gene: TRBV9
abundance: -
CDR3nt: TGTGCCAGCAGCCCTCATTTTGGCAGGTTATCGGACTCTGGGGCCAACGTCCTGACTTTC
CDR3aa: CASSPHFGRLSDSGANVLTF